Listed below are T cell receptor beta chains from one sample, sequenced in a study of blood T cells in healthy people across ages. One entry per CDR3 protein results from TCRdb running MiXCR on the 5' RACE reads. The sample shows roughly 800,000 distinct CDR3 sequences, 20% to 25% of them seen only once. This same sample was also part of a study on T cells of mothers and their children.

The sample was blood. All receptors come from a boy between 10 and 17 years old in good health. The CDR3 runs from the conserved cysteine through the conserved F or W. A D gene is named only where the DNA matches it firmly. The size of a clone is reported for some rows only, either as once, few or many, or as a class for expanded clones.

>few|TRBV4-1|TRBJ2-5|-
TGCGCCAGCAGCCAAGAGACCGGGACTTTCCAAGAGACCCAGTACTTC
CASSQETGTFQETQYF
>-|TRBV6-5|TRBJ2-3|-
TGTGCCAGCAAGGAGGAGGGCAGCACAGATACGCAGTATTTT
CASKEEGSTDTQYF
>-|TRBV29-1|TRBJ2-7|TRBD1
TGCAGCGCAACCGGGACAGTGCTAGGCGAGCAGTACTTC
CSATGTVLGEQYF
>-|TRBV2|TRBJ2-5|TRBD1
TGTGCCAGCAGCATAAACAGGGGGCGGGAAGAGACCCAGTACTTC
CASSINRGREETQYF
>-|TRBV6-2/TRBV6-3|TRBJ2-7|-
TGTGCCAGCAGTTACGCTTCCCGGGAGTCCTACGAGCAGTACTTC
CASSYASRESYEQYF
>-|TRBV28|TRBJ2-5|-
TGTGCCAGCAGTTTCTCTGACGGGGTAGGCGAGACCCAGTACTTC
CASSFSDGVGETQYF
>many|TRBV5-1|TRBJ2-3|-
TGTGCCAGCAGCTTATCGGGAGATACGCAGTATTTT
CASSLSGDTQYF
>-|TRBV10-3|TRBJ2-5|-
TGTGCCGTCTCAGGGGTCCAGGGAGAGACCCAGTACTTC
CAVSGVQGETQYF
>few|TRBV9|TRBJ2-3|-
TGTGCCAGCAGCGTAGCAGGGTCTAAGGATACGCAGTATTTT
CASSVAGSKDTQYF
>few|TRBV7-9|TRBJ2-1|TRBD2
TGTGCCAGCAGCCCCCGGGGGGGCCCAAACTACAATGAGCAGTTCTTC
CASSPRGGPNYNEQFF
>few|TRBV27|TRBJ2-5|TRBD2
TGTGCCAGCAGGCTAGCGGGAGGTTTGAAGACCCAGTACTTC
CASRLAGGLKTQYF
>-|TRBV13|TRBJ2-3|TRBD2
TGTGCCAGCAGCTCGCCAACTAGCGGGGTTAGCACAGATACGCAGTATTTT
CASSSPTSGVSTDTQYF
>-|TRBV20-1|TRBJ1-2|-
TGCAGTGCTAGCCCCGGGGAGGACTATGGCTACACCTTC
CSASPGEDYGYTF
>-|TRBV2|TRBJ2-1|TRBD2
TGTGCCAGCCGTGGACTAGCGGGACGGAATGAGCAGTTCTTC
CASRGLAGRNEQFF
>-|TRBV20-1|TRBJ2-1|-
TGCAGTGGAGGTGGGGGGGCATACAATGAGCAGTTCTTC
CSGGGGAYNEQFF
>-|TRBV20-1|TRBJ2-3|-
TGCAGTGCTAACGGGCAGCTCACAGATACGCAGTATTTT
CSANGQLTDTQYF
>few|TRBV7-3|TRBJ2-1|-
TGTGCCAGCAGCTTCTCGGATGGCTACAATGAGCAGTTCTTC
CASSFSDGYNEQFF
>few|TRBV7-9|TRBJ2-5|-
TGTGCCAGCAGCTCCCGGGACAACCAAGAGACCCAGTACTTC
CASSSRDNQETQYF
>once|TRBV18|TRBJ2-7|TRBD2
TGTGCCAGCTCACCAGGACTAGCGGGAGGGCCAACCTACGAGCAGTACTTC
CASSPGLAGGPTYEQYF
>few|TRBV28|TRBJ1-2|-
TGTGCCAGCAGTTTACCCAGCCGGCAGGCAGGCTACACCTTC
CASSLPSRQAGYTF
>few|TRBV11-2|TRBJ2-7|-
TGTGCCAGCAGCTTAGATCGGTATAGCGGCTTCGAGCAGTACTTC
CASSLDRYSGFEQYF
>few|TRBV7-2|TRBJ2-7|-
TGTGCCAGCAGCTCACAAAGGGGCGAGCAGTACTTC
CASSSQRGEQYF
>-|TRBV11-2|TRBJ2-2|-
TGTGCCAGCAGCTCCCAAACACCCGGGGAGCTGTTTTTT
CASSSQTPGELFF
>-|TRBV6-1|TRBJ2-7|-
TGTGCCAGCATCAAGGGCAGCACCTACGAGCAGTACTTC
CASIKGSTYEQYF
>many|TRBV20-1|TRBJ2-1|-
TGCAGTGCTAGATCCCCGGGCATCACTGAGCAGTTCTTC
CSARSPGITEQFF
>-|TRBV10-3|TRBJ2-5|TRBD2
TGTGCCATCAGTGACGTTAGCGGGGCGGACACAGGGACCCAGTACTTC
CAISDVSGADTGTQYF
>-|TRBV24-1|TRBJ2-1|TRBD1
TGTGCCACCAGTGATACGACAGGGGTGGGCAATGAGCAGTTCTTC
CATSDTTGVGNEQFF
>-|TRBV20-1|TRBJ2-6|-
TGCAGTGCTAATCCTACGGGGGCGAGCTCTGGGGCCAACGTCCTGACTTTC
CSANPTGASSGANVLTF
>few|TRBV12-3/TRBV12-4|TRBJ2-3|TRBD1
TGTGCCAGCAGAAGGACAGGAGGAGCAGATACGCAGTATTTT
CASRRTGGADTQYF
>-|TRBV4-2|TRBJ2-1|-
TGTGCCAGCAGCCTTTATTGGACAGCCGCCTACAATGAGCAGTTCTTC
CASSLYWTAAYNEQFF
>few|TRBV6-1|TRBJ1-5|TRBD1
TGTGCCAGCAGTCCGACAGGGGGTAGGCGGAATCAGCCCCAGCATTTT
CASSPTGGRRNQPQHF
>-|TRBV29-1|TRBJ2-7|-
TGCAGCGTTGAAGGGACATCCACCTACGAGCAGTACTTC
CSVEGTSTYEQYF
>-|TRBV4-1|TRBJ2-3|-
TGCGCCAGCAGCCATGAAACCGGGACAAAAAACACAGATACGCAGTATTTT
CASSHETGTKNTDTQYF
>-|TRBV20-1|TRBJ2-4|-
TGCAGTGGGATCCGGGACACCTCACAAAACATTCAGTACTTC
CSGIRDTSQNIQYF
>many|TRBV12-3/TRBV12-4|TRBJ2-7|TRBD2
TGTGCCAGCAGTATGGGACTAGGTTACGAGCAGTACTTC
CASSMGLGYEQYF
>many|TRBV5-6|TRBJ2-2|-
TGTGCCAGCAGCGTCCTCGACCGGAACTCCGGGGAGCTGTTTTTT
CASSVLDRNSGELFF
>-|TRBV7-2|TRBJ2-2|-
TGTGCCAGCAGCTCGACAAGAACGAACACCGGGGAGCTGTTTTTT
CASSSTRTNTGELFF